A single sample gave rise to the 11 T cell receptor beta chains below, sequenced in a study of monozygotic twins with inflammatory bowel disease. TCRdb reanalyzed the 5' RACE reads and collapses them to one entry per CDR3 protein, without DNA. The repertoire shows hundreds of thousands of distinct CDR3 sequences; the top ten hold 2% to 2.5%. Material for sequencing was blood. The receptors here all came from a human donor with ulcerative colitis or Crohn's disease, or a healthy co-twin of an affected twin (not recorded which).

The J gene is TRBJ2-1, the V gene TRBV2; the D call from TCRdb, TRBD1, cannot be confirmed without DNA. The germline V gene has CDR1 SNHLY and CDR2 FYNNEI. The CDR3 sequence is 13 residues long. The CDR3: CASSGNRYNEQFF.

V usage is TRBV5-1 and J usage is TRBJ2-7. Germline assignment: CDR1 SGHRS and CDR2 YFSETQ. This CDR3 has 12 amino acids. The CDR3 loop is CASSLQTYEQYF. The variable domain in full, completed from reference TRBV5-1 and TRBJ2-7, reads KAGVTQTPRYLIKTRGQQVTLSCSPISGHRSVSWYQQTPGQGLQFLFEYFSETQRNKGNFPGRFSGRQFSNSRSEMNVSTLELGDSALYLCASSLQTYEQYFGPGTRLTVT.

The rearrangement links TRBV10-3 to TRBJ2-5. The germline CDR1 and CDR2 sequences are ENHRY and SYGVKD. This CDR3 has 13 residues. The CDR3 sequence: CAISGGNQETQYF.

The V gene is TRBV29-1, the J gene TRBJ2-7; without DNA, the TCRdb call of TRBD1 cannot be checked. CDR3 length equals 15 residues. Germline lookup yields CDR1 SQVTM and CDR2 ANQGSEA. The chain's CDR3 is CSVEDQSGGTYEQYF.

J is TRBJ2-3 and V is TRBV5-1; TCRdb's D call of TRBD2 is untestable without DNA. This CDR3 spans 14 amino acids. Germline assignment: CDR1 SGHRS and CDR2 YFSETQ. The CDR3 is CASSPLVGSDTQYF. Together with reference TRBV5-1 and TRBJ2-3, the CDR3 gives the full variable domain: KAGVTQTPRYLIKTRGQQVTLSCSPISGHRSVSWYQQTPGQGLQFLFEYFSETQRNKGNFPGRFSGRQFSNSRSEMNVSTLELGDSALYLCASSPLVGSDTQYFGPGTRLTVL.

This chain links TRBV30 with TRBJ2-7; the D gene TCRdb calls, TRBD1, cannot be checked with no DNA. CDR3 length: 11 residues. Germline CDR1 reads GTSNPN; CDR2 reads SVGIG (reference sequence). The CDR3 sequence: CAWTVRDEQYF.

This chain joins TRBV28 and TRBJ2-1; checking the TCRdb D call of TRBD1 is not possible without DNA. From germline, CDR1 is MDHEN and CDR2 SYDVKM. The length of the CDR3 is 15 residues. The CDR3 protein is CASTLGGAGYNEQFF.

The chain employs TRBV27 and TRBJ1-4. Germline V gives CDR1 MNHEY, CDR2 SMNVEV (reference sequence). The CDR3 spans 12 residues. The CDR3 here is CASSFNREKLFF. Together with reference TRBV27 and TRBJ1-4, the CDR3 gives the full variable domain: EAQVTQNPRYLITVTGKKLTVTCSQNMNHEYMSWYRQDPGLGLRQIYYSMNVEVTDKGDVPEGYKVSRKEKRNFPLILESPSPNQTSLYFCASSFNREKLFFGSGTQLSVL.

This chain joins TRBV28 and TRBJ1-2; the TCRdb D gene call, TRBD1, has no DNA to confirm it. This CDR3 is 14 amino acids long. CDR1 and CDR2 (germline): MDHEN, SYDVKM. This CDR3 is CASSSGTLDYGYTF.

This chain uses TRBV12-3 or TRBV12-4 with TRBJ2-3; the D gene TCRdb calls, TRBD2, cannot be checked with no DNA. The CDR3 is 16 amino acids. The chain's CDR3 is CASSLGSGSPTDTQYF.

The V and J genes are TRBV27 and TRBJ1-3; TCRdb names TRBD1, which stays unverified in the absence of DNA. Germline CDR1 is MNHEY and CDR2 is SMNVEV (reference sequence). This CDR3 spans 15 amino acids. The CDR3 sequence is CASSRDSIPGNTIYF.